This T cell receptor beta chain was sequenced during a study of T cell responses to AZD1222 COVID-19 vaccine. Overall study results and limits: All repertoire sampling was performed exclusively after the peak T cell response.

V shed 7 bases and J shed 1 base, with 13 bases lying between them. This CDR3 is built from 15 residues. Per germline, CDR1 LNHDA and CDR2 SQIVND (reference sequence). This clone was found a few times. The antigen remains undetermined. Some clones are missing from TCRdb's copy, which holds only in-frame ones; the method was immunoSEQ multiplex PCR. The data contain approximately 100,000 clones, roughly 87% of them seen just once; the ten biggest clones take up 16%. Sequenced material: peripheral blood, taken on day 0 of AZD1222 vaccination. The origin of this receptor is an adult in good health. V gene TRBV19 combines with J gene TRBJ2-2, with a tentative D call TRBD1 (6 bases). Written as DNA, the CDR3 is TGTGCCAGTACCGTGACAGGTATGAACACCGGGGAGCTGTTTTTT. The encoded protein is CASTVTGMNTGELFF. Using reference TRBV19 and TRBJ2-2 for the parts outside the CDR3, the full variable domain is DGGITQSPKYLFRKEGQNVTLSCEQNLNHDAMYWYRQDPGQGLRLIYYSQIVNDFQKGDIAEGYSVSREKKESFPLTVTSAQKNPTAFYLCASTVTGMNTGELFFGEGSRLTVL.